What follows describes a single T cell receptor (beta chain). Its antigen is currently unknown. Investigators excluded patients with uncontrolled infection, other autoimmune disease, pregnancy or lactation. The source material, RNA transcripts, was used to amplify TCR beta CDR3 regions. The HTBI primer set drove a first-round RT-PCR of the TCR CDR3. Via MiXCR, TCRdb re-called the multiplex PCR reads, giving one row per CDR3 protein. Seen here are nearly 600,000 distinct CDR3 sequences, approximately 15% observed once, and the top ten hold roughly 7.1%. The record originates from a study of T cells in Graves' hyperthyroidism and ophthalmopathy. The study's findings and limits: Within blood appeared most thyroid clonotypes that had expanded above 0.001.

Unmatched junction bases numbered 9, after V lost 6 bases and J lost 5 bases. Germline V gene sequence: CDR1 MDHEN, CDR2 SYDVKM. The CDR3 runs to 14 residues. The material sequenced was blood. The chain couples TRBV28 to TRBJ1-2; 7 bases fit TRBD1. The clonotype comes from a woman in her late teens or twenties with Graves' ophthalmopathy. The CDR3 region has the DNA TGTGCCAGCAGATCTCCAGGGGGTGGGTATGGCTACACCTTC. The encoded protein is CASRSPGGGYGYTF.